This T cell receptor (beta chain) was identified in a study of blood T cell repertoires in COVID-19. Study-level information: Acute-phase and convalescent COVID-19 samples originated in the United States, Italy and Spain.

Original data processing: Reference gene primer amplification in the assay estimated nucleated cell counts. Assay: immunoSEQ multiplex PCR; the TCRdb copy retains only in-frame clones and omits some. The V and J calls and clone size come from that table; D and trimming were worked out from the DNA. Altogether approximately 200,000 clones are present, 85% to 90% being singletons, with the ten largest covering under 3.5%. CDR1 DFQATT and CDR2 SNEGSKA come from the germline V gene (reference sequence). With 8 bases removed from V and 3 bases from J, the gap between germline ends came to 8 bases. The CDR3 sequence is 10 residues long.

This TCR was sampled from a woman aged 30 to 39 with active or convalescent COVID-19. The gene calls are TRBV20-1 and TRBJ2-7, with a weak D call TRBD2 (5 bases). The sequencing sample was made of peripheral blood. The chain's CDR3 is CSLGDYEQYF. For the CDR3, the DNA is TGCAGTCTCGGGGACTACGAGCAGTACTTC.